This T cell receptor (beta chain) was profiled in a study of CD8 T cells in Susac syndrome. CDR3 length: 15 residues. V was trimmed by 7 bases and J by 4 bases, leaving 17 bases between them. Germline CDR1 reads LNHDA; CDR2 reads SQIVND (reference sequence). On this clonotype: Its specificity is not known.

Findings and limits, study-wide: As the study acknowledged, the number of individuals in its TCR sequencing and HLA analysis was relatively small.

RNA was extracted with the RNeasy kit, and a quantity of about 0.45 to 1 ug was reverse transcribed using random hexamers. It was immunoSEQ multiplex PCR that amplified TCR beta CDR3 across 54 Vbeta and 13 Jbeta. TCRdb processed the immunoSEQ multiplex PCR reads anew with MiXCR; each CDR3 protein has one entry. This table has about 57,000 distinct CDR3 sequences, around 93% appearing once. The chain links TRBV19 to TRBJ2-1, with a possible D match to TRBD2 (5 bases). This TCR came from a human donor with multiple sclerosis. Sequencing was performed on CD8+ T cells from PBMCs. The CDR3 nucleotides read TGTGCCAGTAAAGGCGGGCTTGGAAAATACAATGAGCAGTTCTTC. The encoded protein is CASKGGLGKYNEQFF.